This entry lists 17 T cell receptor beta chains sequenced from one sample in a study of Tregs in tolerant kidney transplant recipients. Generated by immunoSEQ multiplex PCR, the TCRdb table keeps only in-frame clones and is missing some. The sample consists of around 78,000 clones, around 93% of them appearing once. Sequenced material: Tregs from blood, taken before the transplant. The origin of the receptors is a human donor who received a combined kidney and bone marrow transplant.

This rearrangement joins TRBV28 to TRBJ2-7, with no clear D. The V and J ends lost 6 bases and 3 bases respectively, with 6 bases between them. Germline CDR1 is MDHEN and CDR2 is SYDVKM. This CDR3 is 11 amino acids long. CDR3 residues: CASRTDYEQYF. CDR3 DNA: TGTGCCAGCAGGACTGACTACGAGCAGTACTTC. Supplemented by reference TRBV28 and TRBJ2-7, the full variable domain reads DVKVTQSSRYLVKRTGEKVFLECVQDMDHENMFWYRQDPGLGLRLIYFSYDVKMKEKGDIPEGYSVSREKKERFSLILESASTNQTSMYLCASRTDYEQYFGPGTRLTVT.

J is TRBJ2-3 and V is TRBV19; 7 nucleotides match TRBD1. Trimming cost V 4 bases and J 6 bases; bases outside gene matches: 10. The CDR3 extends over 15 amino acids. Germline assignment: CDR1 LNHDA and CDR2 SQIVND (reference sequence). CDR3 region: CASSTPTGILDTQYF. In nucleotides, the CDR3 is TGTGCCAGTAGTACCCCGACAGGGATCTTGGATACGCAGTATTTT.

The chain joins TRBV28 to TRBJ2-3; 9 bases align to TRBD1. The germline CDR1 and CDR2 sequences are MDHEN and SYDVKM. This CDR3 region has 16 residues. Trimming removed 4 bases from V and 5 bases from J; junction bases left unmatched: 10. The CDR3 sequence is CASSSPGQGDGDTQYF. CDR3 in DNA: TGTGCCAGCAGTTCCCCGGGACAGGGAGATGGAGATACGCAGTATTTT.

V is TRBV10-3 and J is TRBJ2-2; 13 bases map to TRBD2. Germline V lookup: CDR1 ENHRY, CDR2 SYGVKD. Trimming removed 7 bases from V and 8 bases from J; junction bases left unmatched: 4. This CDR3 has 14 amino acids. CDR3 amino acids: CAIKGTSGTGELFF. DNA of the CDR3: TGTGCCATCAAGGGGACTAGCGGGACGGGGGAGCTGTTTTTT.

The chain carries TRBV5-4 and TRBJ2-3; 7 bases align to TRBD2. There are 16 residues in the CDR3. The V and J ends lost 1 base and 2 bases, in that order; junction bases with no gene match: 7. From germline, CDR1 is SGHNT and CDR2 YYREEE (reference sequence). The CDR3 coding sequence is TGTGCCAGCAGCTTGCAAGGGGAGGGCTTCACAGATACGCAGTATTTT. Residues: CASSLQGEGFTDTQYF.

This clone was detected once. This sequence joins TRBV5-4 and TRBJ1-4; D is possibly TRBD1 (5 bases). Germline values: CDR1 SGHNT, CDR2 YYREEE (reference sequence). V gave up 4 bases and J gave up 12 bases, with 25 bases separating them. The CDR3 length is 16 residues. This CDR3 reads CASSPRPGTGPRELFF. Here the CDR3 DNA reads TGTGCCAGCAGCCCCCGGCCAGGGACGGGGCCGAGGGAACTGTTTTTT. Full variable domain (rest looked up from reference TRBV5-4 and TRBJ1-4): ETGVTQSPTHLIKTRGQQVTLRCSSQSGHNTVSWYQQALGQGPQFIFQYYREEENGRGNFPPRFSGLQFPNYSSELNVNALELDDSALYLCASSPRPGTGPRELFFGSGTQLSVL.

The rearrangement joins TRBV29-1 to TRBJ2-2; D call uncertain. Germline V gene lookup returns CDR1 SQVTM and CDR2 ANQGSEA. V gave up 7 bases and J gave up 6 bases, with 12 bases separating them. CDR3 length equals 12 residues. DNA of the CDR3: TGCAGCGGCCATCGGGTTCCCGGGGAGCTGTTTTTT. It specifies CSGHRVPGELFF.

This chain joins TRBV5-1 and TRBJ2-3; 8 bases line up with TRBD2. With V trimmed by 4 bases and J by 2 bases, 3 bases remained unmatched. Germline CDR1 is SGHRS and CDR2 is YFSETQ. The CDR3 is made up of 14 amino acids. Here the CDR3 reads CASSREGVTDTQYF. The CDR3 region has the DNA TGCGCCAGCAGCCGGGAGGGAGTCACAGATACGCAGTATTTT.

The rearrangement joins TRBV28 to TRBJ2-7, with 9 bases that match TRBD1. J gave up 3 bases and V 5 bases, and 5 bases lay outside the gene matches. CDR3 length: 14 residues. CDR1 MDHEN and CDR2 SYDVKM come from the germline V gene. CDR3 sequence reads: CASSEGQGSYEQYF. CDR3 bases: TGTGCCAGCAGTGAAGGACAGGGGAGCTACGAGCAGTACTTC.

The J gene is TRBJ2-5, the V gene TRBV28, with 12 bases matching TRBD1. The assigned J gene may be wrong: the sequence end matches TRBJ2-7 better. There are 15 residues in the CDR3. The germline V gene encodes CDR1 MDHEN and CDR2 SYDVKM. The CDR3 DNA is TGTGCCAGCAGAAAACGGGACAGGGGGCGACACGAGCAGTACTTC. It yields the protein CASRKRDRGRHEQYF.

This chain uses TRBV28 with TRBJ2-5; D is undetermined. CDR1 is MDHEN and CDR2 is SYDVKM in the germline V gene. The length of the CDR3 is 15 residues. Trimming cost V 2 bases and J 2 bases, with 12 bases left between them. CDR3 amino acids: CASSLLGSIQETQYF. The CDR3 nucleotides are TGTGCCAGCAGTTTACTGGGGTCCATACAAGAGACCCAGTACTTC.

V and J are TRBV15 and TRBJ1-5, with D hard to call. This CDR3 region has 14 residues. V lost 0 bases and J 7 bases, leaving 10 bases between the germline ends. Germline assignment: CDR1 LNHNV and CDR2 YYDKDF (reference sequence). CDR3 residues: CATSRDMVRQPQHF. CDR3 coding DNA: TGTGCCACCAGCAGAGACATGGTGCGGCAGCCCCAGCATTTT.

This clone has more than one count but fewer than ten. The J gene is TRBJ1-2, the V gene TRBV7-2, with 11 bases identical to TRBD1. The CDR3 covers 13 residues. With 3 bases clipped from V and 8 bases from J, the junction kept 2 bases outside the gene matches. The germline V gene encodes CDR1 SGHTA and CDR2 FQGNSA. The CDR3 loop is CASSLDRGRGYTF. Here the CDR3 DNA reads TGTGCCAGCAGCTTGGACAGGGGGCGGGGCTACACCTTC.

The chain links TRBV5-1 to TRBJ1-1; a weak D match, TRBD1 (6 bases). Looked up from germline, CDR1 is SGHRS and CDR2 is YFSETQ. The CDR3 is made up of 15 amino acids. Trimming cost V 0 bases and J 2 bases, with 11 bases left between them. The DNA of the CDR3 is TGCGCCAGCAGCTTGGACCTCGGGGGCAACACTGAAGCTTTCTTT. Its translation is CASSLDLGGNTEAFF. The full variable domain, its missing parts supplied by reference TRBV5-1 and TRBJ1-1, is KAGVTQTPRYLIKTRGQQVTLSCSPISGHRSVSWYQQTPGQGLQFLFEYFSETQRNKGNFPGRFSGRQFSNSRSEMNVSTLELGDSALYLCASSLDLGGNTEAFFGQGTRLTVV.

The chain has TRBV4-1 and TRBJ2-3; 8 positions agree with TRBD2. The germline CDR1 and CDR2 sequences are MGHRA and YSYEKL. The CDR3 is made up of 18 amino acids. Trimming removed 4 bases from V and 6 bases from J; junction bases left unmatched: 18. CDR3 protein: CASSRFSTSAGPRDTQYF. CDR3 nucleotides: TGCGCCAGCAGCCGTTTTTCGACTAGCGCCGGACCTCGCGATACGCAGTATTTT.

The rearrangement uses TRBV6-1 and TRBJ2-7; 14 bases are a match to TRBD2. The CDR3 sequence is 14 residues long. The V gene's germline CDR1 is MNHNS and CDR2 SASEGT. The ends lost 6 bases at V and 4 bases at J; junction bases unmatched: 2. CDR3 sequence reads: CASRGTSGSYEQYF. The CDR3 region has the DNA TGTGCCAGCAGAGGGACTAGCGGGAGTTACGAGCAGTACTTC.

The chain employs TRBV18 and TRBJ2-1; D unclear. CDR3 length equals 13 residues. With 3 bases removed from V and 5 bases from J, the gap between germline ends came to 8 bases. Germline-derived CDR1 and CDR2 are KGHSH and LQKENI. CDR3 loop: CASSPGLNNEQFF. The CDR3 DNA follows: TGTGCCAGCTCACCGGGCCTAAACAATGAGCAGTTCTTC.